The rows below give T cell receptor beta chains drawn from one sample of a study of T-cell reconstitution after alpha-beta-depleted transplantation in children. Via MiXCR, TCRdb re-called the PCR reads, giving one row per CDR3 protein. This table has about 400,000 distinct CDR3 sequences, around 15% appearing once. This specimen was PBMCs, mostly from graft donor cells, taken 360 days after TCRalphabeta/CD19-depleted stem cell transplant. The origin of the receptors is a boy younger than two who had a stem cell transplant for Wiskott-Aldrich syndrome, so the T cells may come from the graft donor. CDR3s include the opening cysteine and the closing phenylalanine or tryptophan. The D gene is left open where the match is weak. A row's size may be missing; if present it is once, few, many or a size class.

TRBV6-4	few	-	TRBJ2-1	CASSAGTGNEQFF	TGTGCCAGCAGTGCCGGCACAGGGAATGAGCAGTTCTTC
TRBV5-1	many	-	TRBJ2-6	CASSYLGSGANVLTF	TGTGCCAGCAGTTACCTGGGGTCTGGGGCCAACGTCCTGACTTTC
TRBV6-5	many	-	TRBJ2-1	CASSYVPSSSYNEQFF	TGTGCCAGCAGTTACGTACCCTCAAGCTCCTACAATGAGCAGTTCTTC
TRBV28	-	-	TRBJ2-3	CASSPPFVGRNTQYF	TGTGCCAGCAGCCCTCCCTTCGTAGGGCGAAATACGCAGTATTTT
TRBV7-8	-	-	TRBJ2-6	CASTHFGNSGANVLTF	TGTGCCAGCACACACTTCGGGAACTCTGGGGCCAACGTCCTGACTTTC
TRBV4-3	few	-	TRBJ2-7	CASSQEGSPSYEQYF	TGCGCCAGCAGCCAAGAGGGGAGCCCCTCCTACGAGCAGTACTTC
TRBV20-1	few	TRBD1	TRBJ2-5	CSAREGAGLETQYF	TGCAGTGCACGTGAGGGGGCAGGTTTGGAGACCCAGTACTTC
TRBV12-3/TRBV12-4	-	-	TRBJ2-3	CASSFRGPPDTQYF	TGTGCCAGCAGTTTTCGAGGCCCCCCAGATACGCAGTATTTT
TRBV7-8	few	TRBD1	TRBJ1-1	CASTQGVKDTEAFF	TGTGCCAGCACCCAGGGGGTAAAGGACACTGAAGCTTTCTTT
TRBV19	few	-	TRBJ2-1	CASRRQVNNEQFF	TGTGCCAGTCGACGACAGGTTAACAATGAGCAGTTCTTC
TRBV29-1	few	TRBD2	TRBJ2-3	CSNLGGGAADTQYF	TGCAGCAACCTGGGGGGAGGGGCGGCAGATACGCAGTATTTT
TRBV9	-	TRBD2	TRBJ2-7	CASSASIGGFHEQYF	TGTGCCAGCAGCGCATCGATCGGGGGGTTCCACGAGCAGTACTTC
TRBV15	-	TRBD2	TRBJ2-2	CATSRTSGGGTGELFF	TGTGCCACCAGCCGGACTAGCGGGGGAGGTACCGGGGAGCTGTTTTTT
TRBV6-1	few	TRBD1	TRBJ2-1	CASSRQGGPYNEQFF	TGTGCCAGCAGTAGACAGGGCGGCCCTTACAATGAGCAGTTCTTC
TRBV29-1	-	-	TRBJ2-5	CSVLGGETQYF	TGCAGCGTTCTGGGGGGAGAGACCCAGTACTTC
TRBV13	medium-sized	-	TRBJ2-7	CASSWYPTAGSYEQYF	TGTGCCAGCAGCTGGTATCCCACGGCAGGTTCCTACGAGCAGTACTTC
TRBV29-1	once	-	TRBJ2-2	CSVDAANTGELFF	TGCAGCGTTGACGCGGCGAACACCGGGGAGCTGTTTTTT
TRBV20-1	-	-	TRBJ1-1	CSATREGSEAFF	TGCAGTGCTACCCGCGAGGGGTCGGAAGCTTTCTTT
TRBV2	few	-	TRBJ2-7	CASRGEEVNYEQYF	TGTGCCAGCAGGGGTGAAGAGGTCAACTACGAGCAGTACTTC
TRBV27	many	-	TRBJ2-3	CASSFIRDTQYF	TGTGCCAGCAGCTTCATCAGGGATACGCAGTATTTT
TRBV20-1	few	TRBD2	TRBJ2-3	CSARDLEREYTDTQYF	TGCAGTGCTAGAGATTTGGAGCGGGAATACACAGATACGCAGTATTTT
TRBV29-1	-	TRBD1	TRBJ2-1	CSVGTGKVLGNEQFF	TGCAGCGTCGGGACAGGGAAGGTTTTAGGCAATGAGCAGTTCTTC
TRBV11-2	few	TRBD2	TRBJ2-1	CASSLRTSMSDNEQFF	TGTGCCAGCAGCTTAAGGACTAGCATGTCGGACAATGAGCAGTTCTTC
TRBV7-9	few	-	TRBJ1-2	CASSLDVGYTF	TGTGCCAGCAGCTTAGATGTGGGCTACACCTTC
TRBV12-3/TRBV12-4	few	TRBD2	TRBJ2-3	CASSLSGMGLAGAGTDTQYF	TGTGCCAGCAGTTTGTCAGGAATGGGACTAGCGGGAGCTGGCACAGATACGCAGTATTTT
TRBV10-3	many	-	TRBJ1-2	CAISESTSHYGYTF	TGTGCCATCAGTGAGTCGACTTCTCACTATGGCTACACCTTC
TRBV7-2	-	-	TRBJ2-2	CASSLLGGPTNTGELFF	TGTGCCAGCAGCTTACTAGGGGGACCTACGAACACCGGGGAGCTGTTTTTT
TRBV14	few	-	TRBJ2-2	CASSQQGGLALGELFF	TGTGCCAGCAGCCAGCAGGGAGGCCTAGCGCTCGGAGAGCTGTTTTTT